The clone carrying this T cell receptor beta chain was counted ten times or more. Antigen unknown. The sample comes from a study of T cells in Graves' hyperthyroidism and ophthalmopathy. Study overall: The blood sample was taken at first diagnosis, before treatment began.

Study-wide results and caveats: In the blood, most expanded thyroid clonotypes above 0.001 appeared as well. A model using 13 V-J features told ophthalmopathy apart from stable hyperthyroidism.

Disease duration was under 3 months in the ophthalmopathy patients, who also had a Clinical Activity Score of at least 3 and a NOSPECS grade of at least 4. TCR beta CDR3 regions were amplified from RNA. RT-PCR in the first round (using the HTBI primer set) targeted the TCR CDR3. A single record per CDR3 protein comes from TCRdb applying MiXCR to the multiplex PCR reads. The sample contains about 600,000 distinct CDR3 sequences, roughly 15% of which appear only once. Source material: blood. The clonotype originates from a woman aged 45-60 years with Graves' ophthalmopathy.

The DNA for the CDR3 is TGTGCCAGCAGCTTAGTACAGGATTACAGCAACGAGCAGTACTTC. Encoded protein: CASSLVQDYSNEQYF. The J gene is TRBJ2-7, the V gene TRBV7-9, with TRBD1 as a possible D gene (5 bases). The CDR3 spans 15 residues. Germline assignment: CDR1 SEHNR and CDR2 FQNEAQ (reference sequence). The ends were cut back, 1 base at V and 5 bases at J, with 15 bases in the middle.